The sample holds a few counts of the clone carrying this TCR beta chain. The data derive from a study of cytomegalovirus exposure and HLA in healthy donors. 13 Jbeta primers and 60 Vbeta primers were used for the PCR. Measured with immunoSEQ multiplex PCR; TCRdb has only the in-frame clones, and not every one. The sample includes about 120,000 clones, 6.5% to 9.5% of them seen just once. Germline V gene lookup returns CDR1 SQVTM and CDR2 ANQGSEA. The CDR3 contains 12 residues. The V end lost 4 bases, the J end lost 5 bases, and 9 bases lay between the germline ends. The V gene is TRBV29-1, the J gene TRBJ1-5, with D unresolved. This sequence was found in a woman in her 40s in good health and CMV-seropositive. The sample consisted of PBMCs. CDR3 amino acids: CSVGELDQPQHF. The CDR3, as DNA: TGCAGCGTTGGGGAGCTAGATCAGCCCCAGCATTTT.